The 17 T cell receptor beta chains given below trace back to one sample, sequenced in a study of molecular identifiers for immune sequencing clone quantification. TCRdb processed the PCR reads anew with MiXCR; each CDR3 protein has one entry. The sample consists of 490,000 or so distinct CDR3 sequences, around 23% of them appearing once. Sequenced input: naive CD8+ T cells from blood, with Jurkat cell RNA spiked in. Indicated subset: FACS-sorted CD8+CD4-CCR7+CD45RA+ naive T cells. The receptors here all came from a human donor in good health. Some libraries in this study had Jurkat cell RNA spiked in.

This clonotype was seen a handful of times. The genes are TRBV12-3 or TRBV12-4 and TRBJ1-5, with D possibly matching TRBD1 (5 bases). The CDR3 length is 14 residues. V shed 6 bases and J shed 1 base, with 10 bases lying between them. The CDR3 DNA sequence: TGTGCCAGCAGCCAGGGACGGAGCAATCAGCCCCAGCATTTT. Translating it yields CASSQGRSNQPQHF.

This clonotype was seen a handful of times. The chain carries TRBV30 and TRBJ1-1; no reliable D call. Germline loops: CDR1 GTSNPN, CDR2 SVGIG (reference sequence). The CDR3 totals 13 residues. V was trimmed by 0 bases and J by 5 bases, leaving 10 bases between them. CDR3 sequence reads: CAWSVHEGTEAFF. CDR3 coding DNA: TGTGCCTGGAGTGTGCACGAAGGTACTGAAGCTTTCTTT.

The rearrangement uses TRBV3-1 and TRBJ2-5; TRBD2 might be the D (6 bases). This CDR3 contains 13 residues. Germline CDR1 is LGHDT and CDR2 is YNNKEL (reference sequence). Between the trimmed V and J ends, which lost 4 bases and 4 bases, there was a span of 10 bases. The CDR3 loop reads CASSRDSGETQYF. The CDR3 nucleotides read TGTGCCAGCAGCCGGGACTCAGGAGAGACCCAGTACTTC.

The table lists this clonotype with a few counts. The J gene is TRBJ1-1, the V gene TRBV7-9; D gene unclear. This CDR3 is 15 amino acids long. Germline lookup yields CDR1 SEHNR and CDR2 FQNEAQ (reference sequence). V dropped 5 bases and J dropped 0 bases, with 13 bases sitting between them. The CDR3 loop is CASSQEGRMNTEAFF. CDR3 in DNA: TGTGCCAGCAGCCAAGAGGGCAGAATGAACACTGAAGCTTTCTTT.

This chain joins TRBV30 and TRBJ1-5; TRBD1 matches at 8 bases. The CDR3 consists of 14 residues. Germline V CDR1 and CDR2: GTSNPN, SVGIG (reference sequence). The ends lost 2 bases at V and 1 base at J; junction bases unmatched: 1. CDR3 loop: CAWSWDRSNQPQHF. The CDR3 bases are TGTGCCTGGAGTTGGGACAGGAGCAATCAGCCCCAGCATTTT.

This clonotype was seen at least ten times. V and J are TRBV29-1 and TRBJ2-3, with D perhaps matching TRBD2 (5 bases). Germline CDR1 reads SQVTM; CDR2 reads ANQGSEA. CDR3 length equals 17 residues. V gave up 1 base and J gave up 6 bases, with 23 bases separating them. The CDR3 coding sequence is TGCAGCGTTGAAGCTCTCCTAGGGTCAGCGAGGGCTGATACGCAGTATTTT. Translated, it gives CSVEALLGSARADTQYF.

DNA for the CDR3: TGTGCCAGCAGCGGCGGAGGGGGCAACTACGAGCAGTACTTC. Translated: CASSGGGGNYEQYF. The rearrangement links TRBV5-6 to TRBJ2-7, with TRBD1 as a possible D gene (7 bases). Per germline, CDR1 SGHDT and CDR2 YYEEEE. The V gene lost 4 bases and the J gene lost 3 bases, with 14 bases spanning the gap. This CDR3 contains 14 residues.

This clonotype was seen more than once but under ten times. The CDR3: CASSRGEYSNQPQHF. DNA of the CDR3: TGTGCCAGCAGCAGGGGAGAATATAGCAATCAGCCCCAGCATTTT. The chain couples TRBV28 to TRBJ1-5, with a possible D match to TRBD1 (6 bases). The CDR3 is 15 amino acids. V was shortened by 6 bases and J by 0 bases, with 12 bases between the two germline ends. Per germline, CDR1 MDHEN and CDR2 SYDVKM.

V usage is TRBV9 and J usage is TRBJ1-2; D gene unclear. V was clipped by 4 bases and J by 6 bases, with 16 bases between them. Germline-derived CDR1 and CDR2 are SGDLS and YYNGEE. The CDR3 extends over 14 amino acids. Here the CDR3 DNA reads TGTGCCAGCAGCCCCACATCCGGGGTGAATGGCTACACCTTC. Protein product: CASSPTSGVNGYTF.

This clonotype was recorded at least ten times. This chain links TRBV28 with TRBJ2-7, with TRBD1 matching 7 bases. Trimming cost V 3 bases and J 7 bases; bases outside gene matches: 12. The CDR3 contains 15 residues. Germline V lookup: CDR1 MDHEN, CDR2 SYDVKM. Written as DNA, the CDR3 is TGTGCCAGCAGTTTCGGAAAGGGGGCGTCGGGGGAGCAGTACTTC. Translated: CASSFGKGASGEQYF.

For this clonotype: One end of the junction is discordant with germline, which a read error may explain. CDR3 in amino acids: CASSLAGDQPPHF. DNA for the CDR3: TGTGCCAGCAGCTTAGCGGGCGATCAGCCCCCGCATTTT. The J gene is TRBJ1-5, the V gene TRBV7-2; D gene ambiguous. The CDR3 spans 13 residues. The germline V gene encodes CDR1 SGHTA and CDR2 FQGNSA.

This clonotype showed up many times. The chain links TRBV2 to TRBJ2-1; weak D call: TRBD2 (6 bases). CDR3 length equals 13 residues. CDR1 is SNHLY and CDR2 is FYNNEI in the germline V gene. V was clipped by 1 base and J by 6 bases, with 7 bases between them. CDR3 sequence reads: CASSEVLANEQFF. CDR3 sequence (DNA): TGTGCCAGCAGTGAAGTACTAGCCAATGAGCAGTTCTTC. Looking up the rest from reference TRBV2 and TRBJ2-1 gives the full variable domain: EPEVTQTPSHQVTQMGQEVILRCVPISNHLYFYWYRQILGQKVEFLVSFYNNEISEKSEIFDDQFSVERPDGSNFTLKIRSTKLEDSAMYFCASSEVLANEQFFGPGTRLTVL.

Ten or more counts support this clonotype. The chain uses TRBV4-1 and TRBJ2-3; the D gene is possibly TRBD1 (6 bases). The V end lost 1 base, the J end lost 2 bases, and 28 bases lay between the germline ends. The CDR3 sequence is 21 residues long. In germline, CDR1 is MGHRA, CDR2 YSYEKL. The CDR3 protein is CASSQVLTGGSPLMDTDTQYF. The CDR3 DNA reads TGCGCCAGCAGCCAAGTTCTGACAGGAGGATCACCTTTGATGGACACAGATACGCAGTATTTT.

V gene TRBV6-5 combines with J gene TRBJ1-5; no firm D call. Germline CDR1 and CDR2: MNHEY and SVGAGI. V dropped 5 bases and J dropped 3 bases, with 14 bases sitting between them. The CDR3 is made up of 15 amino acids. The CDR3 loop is CASSPGGSPNQPQHF. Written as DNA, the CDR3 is TGTGCCAGCAGTCCCGGTGGGAGTCCCAATCAGCCCCAGCATTTT.

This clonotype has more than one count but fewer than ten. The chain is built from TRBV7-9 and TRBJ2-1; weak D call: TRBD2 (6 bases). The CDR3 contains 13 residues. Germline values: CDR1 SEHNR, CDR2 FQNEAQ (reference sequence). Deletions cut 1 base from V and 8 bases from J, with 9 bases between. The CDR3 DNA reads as TGTGCCAGCAGCTTAGGTCCGGGGGATGAGCAGTTCTTC. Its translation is CASSLGPGDEQFF.

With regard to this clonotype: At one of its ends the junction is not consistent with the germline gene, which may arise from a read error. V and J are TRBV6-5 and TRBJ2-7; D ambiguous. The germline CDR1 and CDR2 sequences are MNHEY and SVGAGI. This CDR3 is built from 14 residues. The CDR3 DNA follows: TGTGCCATCAGTGAGTCCGGTGGAGTCGACGAGCAGTACTTC. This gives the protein CAISESGGVDEQYF.

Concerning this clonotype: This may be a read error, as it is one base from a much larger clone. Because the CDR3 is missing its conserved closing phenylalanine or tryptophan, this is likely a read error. The CDR3 loop is CATSRDLQETQYY. The DNA of the CDR3 is TGTGCCACCAGCAGAGATTTACAAGAGACCCAGTACTAC. This chain connects TRBV15 to TRBJ2-5; no definite D call. V was clipped by 0 bases and J by 2 bases, with 4 bases between them. From germline, CDR1 is LNHNV and CDR2 YYDKDF (reference sequence). This CDR3 is 13 amino acids long.